This TCR beta chain was documented in a study of blood T cell repertoires in COVID-19. As for the study in general: Whether acute or convalescent, the COVID-19 samples came from the United States, Italy and Spain.

Sequencing used immunoSEQ multiplex PCR; TCRdb keeps in-frame clones, though not all of them. The table lists around 180,000 clones, about 88% of them singletons. This CDR3 is built from 13 residues. The germline gives CDR1 SEHNR, CDR2 FQNEAQ (reference sequence). Germline trimming cut 5 bases from V and 2 bases from J; bases unmatched to any gene: 3. The chain recombines TRBV7-9 with TRBJ2-7, with 7 bases aligning to TRBD1. The sequence derives from a middle-aged woman with acute COVID-19. The specimen was PBMCs or T cells enriched from blood (not recorded which). The CDR3 loop is CASSTQGAYEQYF. As DNA, the CDR3 is TGTGCCAGCAGCACCCAGGGGGCCTACGAGCAGTACTTC.